The T cell receptor beta chain described here comes from a study of T-cell memory formation after mild COVID-19. This CDR3 comprises 15 residues. Germline values: CDR1 MNHEY, CDR2 SMNVEV (reference sequence). Between the trimmed V and J ends, which lost 2 bases and 2 bases, there was a span of 12 bases. This clonotype came up many times. In TCRdb, the 5' RACE reads were re-called with MiXCR into one record per CDR3 protein. Of 380,000 or so distinct CDR3 sequences in the sample, about 15% are singletons; the top ten hold around 21%. The material sequenced was PBMCs or a T cell subset sorted from them (not recorded which). This sequence joins TRBV27 and TRBJ1-2; D not certain. This TCR was recovered from a man between 18 and 29 years old who had mild COVID-19 (a few samples of this study predate the infection). Cell type and time point are not known. As DNA, the CDR3 is TGTGCCAGCAGTTTAAGTGCAGTAAAGAACTATGGCTACACCTTC. Translation gives CASSLSAVKNYGYTF.